This T cell receptor (beta chain) was sequenced in a study of T-cell memory formation after mild COVID-19. TCRdb used MiXCR to reprocess the 5' RACE reads, holding one entry per CDR3 protein. The sample carries 120,000 to 150,000 distinct CDR3 sequences, around 5.8% recorded once. The CDR3 runs to 14 residues. Trimming removed 1 base at V and 8 bases at J, with 15 bases between. Germline CDR1 is SGHKS and CDR2 is YYEKEE (reference sequence). The chain has TRBV5-5 and TRBJ1-2; D unresolved. Sequenced sample: PBMCs or a T cell subset sorted from them (not recorded which). The sequence came from an adult woman who had mild COVID-19 (a few samples of this study predate the infection). Cell type and time point are not known. CDR3 residues: CASSLSDLMGGYTF. The CDR3 DNA is TGTGCCAGCAGCTTGTCGGACCTTATGGGGGGCTACACCTTC. Based on the CDR3 plus reference TRBV5-5 and TRBJ1-2, the full variable domain is DAGVTQSPTHLIKTRGQQVTLRCSPISGHKSVSWYQQVLGQGPQFIFQYYEKEERGRGNFPDRFSARQFPNYSSELNVNALLLGDSALYLCASSLSDLMGGYTFGSGTRLTVV.